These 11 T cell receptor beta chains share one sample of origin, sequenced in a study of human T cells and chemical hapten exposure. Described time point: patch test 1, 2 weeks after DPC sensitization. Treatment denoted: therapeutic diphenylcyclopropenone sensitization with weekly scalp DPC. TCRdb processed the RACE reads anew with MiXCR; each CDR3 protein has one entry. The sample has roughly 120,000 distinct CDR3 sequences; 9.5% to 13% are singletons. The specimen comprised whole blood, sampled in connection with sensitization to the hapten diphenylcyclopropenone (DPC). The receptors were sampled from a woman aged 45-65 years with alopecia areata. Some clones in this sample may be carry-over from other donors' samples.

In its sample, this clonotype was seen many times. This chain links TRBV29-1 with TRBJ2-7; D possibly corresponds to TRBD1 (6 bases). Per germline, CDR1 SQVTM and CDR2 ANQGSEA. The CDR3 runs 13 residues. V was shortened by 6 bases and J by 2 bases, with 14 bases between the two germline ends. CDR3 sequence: CSVGTLKPYEQYF. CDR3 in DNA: TGCAGCGTGGGGACATTGAAACCCTACGAGCAGTACTTC.

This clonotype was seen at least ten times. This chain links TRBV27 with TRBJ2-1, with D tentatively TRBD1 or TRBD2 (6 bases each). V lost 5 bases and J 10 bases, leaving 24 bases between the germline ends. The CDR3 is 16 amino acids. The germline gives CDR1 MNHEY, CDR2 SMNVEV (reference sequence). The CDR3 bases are TGTGCCAGCAGTATATTCCGAGGAGGGGGGCTCGGCGAGCAGTTCTTC. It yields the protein CASSIFRGGGLGEQFF.

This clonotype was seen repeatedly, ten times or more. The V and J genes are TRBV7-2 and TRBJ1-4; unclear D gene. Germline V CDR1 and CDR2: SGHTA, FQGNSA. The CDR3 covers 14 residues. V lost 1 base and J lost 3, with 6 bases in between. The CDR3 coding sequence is TGTGCCAGCAGCTTAGGAGGGTCTAATGAAAAACTGTTTTTT. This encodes CASSLGGSNEKLFF.

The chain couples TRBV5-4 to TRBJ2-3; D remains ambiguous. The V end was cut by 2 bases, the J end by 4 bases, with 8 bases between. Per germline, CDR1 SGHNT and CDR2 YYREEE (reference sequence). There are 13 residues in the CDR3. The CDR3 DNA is TGTGCCAGCAGCTTTCAGCTGGCAGATACGCAGTATTTT. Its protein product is CASSFQLADTQYF.

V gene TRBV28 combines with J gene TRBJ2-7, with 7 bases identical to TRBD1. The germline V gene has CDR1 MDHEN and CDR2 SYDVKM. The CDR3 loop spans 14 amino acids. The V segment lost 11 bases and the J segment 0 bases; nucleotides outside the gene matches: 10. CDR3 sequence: CAVQGSGSSYEQYF. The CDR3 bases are TGTGCCGTACAGGGGAGCGGAAGCTCCTACGAGCAGTACTTC.

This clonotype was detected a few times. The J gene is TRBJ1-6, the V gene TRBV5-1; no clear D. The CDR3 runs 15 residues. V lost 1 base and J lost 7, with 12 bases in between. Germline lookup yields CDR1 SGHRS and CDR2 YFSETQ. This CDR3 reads CASSLLSSENSPLHF. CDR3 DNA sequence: TGCGCCAGCAGCTTGCTTTCCAGCGAGAATTCACCCCTCCACTTT.

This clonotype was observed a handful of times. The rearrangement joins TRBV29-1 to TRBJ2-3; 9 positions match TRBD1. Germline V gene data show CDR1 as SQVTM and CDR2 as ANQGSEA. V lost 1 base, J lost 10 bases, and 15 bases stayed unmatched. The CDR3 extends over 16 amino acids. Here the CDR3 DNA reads TGCAGCGTTGAAGGATTCAAGGACAGGGGCCTTGGGTCGCAGTATTTT. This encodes CSVEGFKDRGLGSQYF.

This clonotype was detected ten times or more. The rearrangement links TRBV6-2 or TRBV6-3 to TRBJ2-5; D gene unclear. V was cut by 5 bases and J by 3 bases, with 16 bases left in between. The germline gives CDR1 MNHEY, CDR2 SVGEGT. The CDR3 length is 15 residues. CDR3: CASSTSKAVKETQYF. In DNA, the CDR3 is TGTGCCAGCAGTACCTCAAAGGCGGTTAAAGAGACCCAGTACTTC.

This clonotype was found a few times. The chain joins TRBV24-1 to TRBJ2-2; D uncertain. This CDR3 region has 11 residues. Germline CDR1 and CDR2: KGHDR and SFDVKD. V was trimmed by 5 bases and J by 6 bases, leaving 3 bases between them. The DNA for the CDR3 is TGTGCCACCAGTGGATCCGGGGAGCTGTTTTTT. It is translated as CATSGSGELFF.

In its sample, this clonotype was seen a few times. The CDR3 region is CASSDGYTQYF. The DNA of the CDR3 is TGTGCCAGCAGTGACGGTTATACGCAGTATTTT. V and J are TRBV2 and TRBJ2-3, with unresolved D. V was pared by 3 bases and J by 7 bases, with 5 bases between. From germline, CDR1 is SNHLY and CDR2 FYNNEI. CDR3 size: 11 residues.

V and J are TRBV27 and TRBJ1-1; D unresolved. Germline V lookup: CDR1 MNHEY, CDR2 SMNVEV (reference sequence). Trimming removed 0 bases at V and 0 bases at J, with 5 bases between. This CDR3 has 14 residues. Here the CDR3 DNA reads TGTGCCAGCAGTTTATCGGGATTGAACACTGAAGCTTTCTTT. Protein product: CASSLSGLNTEAFF.